This T cell receptor (beta chain) appears in the sequencing data of a study of T cell changes during pregnancy in multiple sclerosis. Generated by immunoSEQ multiplex PCR, the TCRdb table keeps only in-frame clones and is missing some. The repertoire holds approximately 45,000 clones, with roughly 92% as singletons. V was trimmed by 0 bases and J by 6 bases, leaving 11 bases between them. The CDR3 covers 14 residues. From germline, CDR1 is SGHNT and CDR2 YYREEE (reference sequence). This chain connects TRBV5-4 to TRBJ2-3; no firm D call. This TCR derives from a female donor with multiple sclerosis, enrolled in a pregnancy study. Specimen: CD4+ T cells from peripheral blood mononuclear cells, collected in the first trimester of pregnancy. CDR3 loop: CASSLGLPPDTQYF. CDR3 coding DNA: TGTGCCAGCAGCTTGGGACTGCCGCCGGATACGCAGTATTTT. Filled out from reference TRBV5-4 and TRBJ2-3, the complete variable domain reads ETGVTQSPTHLIKTRGQQVTLRCSSQSGHNTVSWYQQALGQGPQFIFQYYREEENGRGNFPPRFSGLQFPNYSSELNVNALELDDSALYLCASSLGLPPDTQYFGPGTRLTVL.